A selection of T cell receptor beta chains follows, all from one sample in a study of blood T cell repertoires in COVID-19. Method: immunoSEQ multiplex PCR; TCRdb's copy keeps in-frame clones and lacks some. Among over 150,000 clones, roughly nine tenths were seen once, and the ten largest hold less than 25%. The sequenced sample was peripheral blood. The receptors were sampled from a man between 65 and 85 years old with active or convalescent COVID-19. Each CDR3 is given with its conserved first and last residue. Fields, in order: D gene, J gene, clone size, V gene, CDR3 length, CDR3 protein, CDR3 DNA. The D gene is left open where the match is weak. Clone size, where shown, is once, few, many, or a class for clones that have expanded.

TRBD1	TRBJ2-1	.	TRBV5-1	16	CASSAGQGSSYNEQFF	TGCGCCAGCAGCGCCGGACAGGGGAGCTCCTACAATGAGCAGTTCTTC
TRBD1	TRBJ1-1	.	TRBV30	15	CAWSIVGTGRTEAFF	TGTGCCTGGAGTATAGTAGGGACAGGGCGAACTGAAGCTTTCTTT
TRBD2	TRBJ2-3	once	TRBV29-1	16	CSVAPGGAGVADTQYF	TGCAGCGTTGCCCCCGGGGGGGCGGGAGTTGCGGATACGCAGTATTTT
TRBD1	TRBJ2-2	.	TRBV29-1	14	CSVGTVKNTGELFF	TGCAGCGTCGGGACAGTAAAAAACACCGGGGAGCTGTTTTTT
TRBD1	TRBJ2-5	.	TRBV24-1	17	CATSGDSQVYEWETQYF	TGTGCCACCAGTGGGGACAGCCAAGTTTATGAGTGGGAGACCCAGTACTTC
TRBD2	TRBJ2-2	.	TRBV6-6	17	CASSRTRTSANTGELFF	TGTGCCAGCAGCCGAACCCGGACTAGCGCGAACACCGGGGAGCTGTTTTTT
TRBD1	TRBJ2-7	.	TRBV27	13	CASSRTGWDEQYF	TGTGCCAGCAGTAGGACAGGGTGGGACGAGCAGTACTTC
TRBD1	TRBJ1-5	.	TRBV6-5	14	CASRDRGGGQPQHF	TGTGCCAGCCGGGACAGGGGTGGGGGTCAGCCCCAGCATTTT
TRBD1	TRBJ1-2	.	TRBV24-1	16	CATSDHQGQGKGGYTF	TGTGCCACCAGTGACCACCAGGGACAGGGGAAGGGTGGCTACACCTTC
TRBD2	TRBJ2-7	.	TRBV5-4	15	CASSLGLAELYEQYF	TGTGCCAGCAGCTTGGGGCTAGCGGAGCTATACGAGCAGTACTTC
.	TRBJ2-7	.	TRBV30	16	CAWRGFRRAGQGEQYF	TGTGCCTGGAGGGGATTCAGGAGGGCAGGGCAGGGCGAGCAGTACTTC
.	TRBJ2-4	.	TRBV19	12	CASKDSQNIQYF	TGTGCCAGTAAGGACAGCCAAAACATTCAGTACTTC
TRBD1	TRBJ2-7	.	TRBV7-2	14	CASTGTGGTYEQYF	TGTGCCAGCACTGGGACAGGGGGGACCTACGAGCAGTACTTC
.	TRBJ2-2	.	TRBV27	17	CASSHWTGSFDTGELFF	TGTGCCAGCAGTCATTGGACGGGATCTTTCGACACCGGGGAGCTGTTTTTT
TRBD1	TRBJ1-1	.	TRBV7-8	17	CASSLRKPGQGYTEAFF	TGTGCCAGCAGCCTGAGAAAACCGGGACAGGGATACACTGAAGCTTTCTTT
TRBD1	TRBJ2-1	.	TRBV28	18	CASSFEDRALRSYNEQFF	TGTGCCAGCAGTTTCGAGGACAGGGCCCTTAGGTCCTACAATGAGCAGTTCTTC
TRBD1	TRBJ2-3	.	TRBV5-6	16	CASSPGVRGRTDTQYF	TGTGCCAGCAGCCCCGGGGTCAGGGGGCGCACAGATACGCAGTATTTT
TRBD1	TRBJ1-1	.	TRBV19	15	CASSIQGTGATEAFF	TGTGCCAGTAGTATACAAGGGACAGGAGCCACTGAAGCTTTCTTT
.	TRBJ2-7	.	TRBV19	14	CASSSGEGYYEQYF	TGTGCCAGTTCCTCAGGGGAGGGCTACTACGAGCAGTACTTC
.	TRBJ1-3	.	TRBV4-3	15	CASSQGLRGGNTIYF	TGCGCCAGCAGCCAGGGACTGCGCGGCGGAAACACCATATATTTT
TRBD2	TRBJ2-5	few	TRBV2	14	CASTPGGGMKAQYF	TGTGCCAGCACCCCCGGGGGGGGAATGAAGGCCCAGTACTTC
.	TRBJ1-2	.	TRBV5-1	15	CASSLGPFGDYGYTF	TGCGCCAGCAGCCTTGGCCCTTTCGGGGACTATGGCTACACCTTC
TRBD1	TRBJ2-7	.	TRBV11-2	14	CASSRRTGPYEQYF	TGTGCCAGCAGTCGCCGGACAGGGCCCTACGAGCAGTACTTC
TRBD1	TRBJ1-5	.	TRBV10-2	15	CASSPRDRGNQPQHF	TGCGCCAGCAGCCCCCGGGACAGGGGTAATCAGCCCCAGCATTTT
TRBD1	TRBJ1-1	.	TRBV4-3	16	CASSQALDRGNTEAFF	TGCGCCAGCAGCCAAGCCCTCGACAGGGGCAACACTGAAGCTTTCTTT
.	TRBJ1-5	.	TRBV6-1	14	CASSEGAWLQPQHF	TGTGCCAGCAGTGAAGGGGCCTGGCTCCAGCCCCAGCATTTT
.	TRBJ2-7	few	TRBV5-5	12	CASSLEQGSQYF	TGTGCCAGCAGCTTGGAGCAGGGAAGCCAGTACTTC
TRBD2	TRBJ2-3	.	TRBV18	14	CASSPGTSADTQYF	TGTGCCAGCTCACCGGGGACTAGCGCAGATACGCAGTATTTT
.	TRBJ1-4	.	TRBV28	12	CASSSKYEKLFF	TGTGCCAGCAGTTCTAAATATGAAAAACTGTTTTTT
.	TRBJ2-4	.	TRBV2	15	CASSDARVAKNIQYF	TGTGCCAGCAGTGACGCCAGGGTAGCCAAAAACATTCAGTACTTC
.	TRBJ1-1	.	TRBV29-1	13	CSVDPTRGTEAFF	TGCAGCGTTGATCCCACCCGGGGGACTGAAGCTTTCTTT
TRBD2	TRBJ2-3	.	TRBV7-7	17	CASSPGRWGSATDTQYF	TGTGCTAGCAGCCCCGGGAGGTGGGGGTCCGCCACAGATACGCAGTATTTT
.	TRBJ1-2	.	TRBV19	15	CASRPDRSGDYGYTF	TGTGCCAGTAGGCCGGACCGCAGCGGGGACTATGGCTACACCTTC
.	TRBJ1-2	.	TRBV5-4	13	CASSLGGIYGYTF	TGTGCCAGCAGCTTGGGAGGGATCTATGGCTACACCTTC
.	TRBJ2-7	.	TRBV28	14	CASNPGVAPYEQYF	TGTGCCAGCAACCCGGGAGTCGCACCCTACGAGCAGTACTTC
TRBD1	TRBJ2-7	.	TRBV4-3	15	CASSQGGQATYEQYF	TGCGCCAGCAGCCAAGGGGGACAGGCCACCTACGAGCAGTACTTC
TRBD1	TRBJ1-2	once	TRBV18	15	CASSPSQGAGYGYTF	TGTGCCAGCTCACCCTCACAGGGGGCCGGCTATGGCTACACCTTC
.	TRBJ1-2	.	TRBV3-1/TRBV3-2	16	CASSFRETPRVYGYTF	TGTGCCAGCAGCTTTAGGGAGACCCCTCGGGTCTATGGCTACACCTTC
.	TRBJ2-7	.	TRBV30	12	CAWTDDSYEQYF	TGTGCCTGGACTGACGACAGTTACGAGCAGTACTTC
.	TRBJ1-2	.	TRBV2	17	CASSDGVWALNQGGYTF	TGTGCCAGCAGTGATGGCGTATGGGCCTTAAACCAGGGGGGCTACACCTTC
TRBD1	TRBJ2-5	.	TRBV3-1/TRBV3-2	14	CASSPYRGEETQYF	TGTGCCAGCAGCCCTTACAGGGGTGAGGAGACCCAGTACTTC
.	TRBJ1-2	.	TRBV30	15	CAWSAPGKRLDGYTF	TGTGCCTGGAGTGCCCCGGGAAAAAGGCTAGATGGCTACACCTTC
TRBD2	TRBJ2-1	once	TRBV2	16	CASSPLAGGSYNEQFF	TGTGCCAGCAGTCCCCTTGCGGGAGGGTCCTACAATGAGCAGTTCTTC
.	TRBJ2-3	.	TRBV7-3	16	CASSPRGVEGTDTQYF	TGTGCCAGCAGCCCCAGGGGGGTTGAGGGAACAGATACGCAGTATTTT
TRBD1	TRBJ1-1	.	TRBV6-5	14	CASSYFRGRSEAFF	TGTGCCAGCAGCTATTTCAGGGGGCGAAGTGAAGCTTTCTTT
.	TRBJ1-6	.	TRBV6-5	13	CASSTTTNSPLHF	TGTGCCAGCAGCACAACCACCAATTCACCCCTCCACTTT
TRBD2	TRBJ2-7	.	TRBV12-5	16	CASGLVRGGRPYEQYF	TGTGCTAGTGGTTTGGTACGTGGCGGGAGACCCTACGAGCAGTACTTC
TRBD1	TRBJ2-7	.	TRBV6-5	13	CASFDRGIHEQYF	TGTGCCAGCTTCGACAGGGGAATACACGAGCAGTACTTC
.	TRBJ1-2	.	TRBV14	15	CASSQVDMNPYGYTF	TGTGCCAGCAGCCAAGTGGACATGAATCCCTATGGCTACACCTTC
.	TRBJ1-6	.	TRBV5-8	15	CASSSRHAPDSPLHF	TGTGCCAGCAGCTCGAGACATGCTCCTGATTCACCCCTCCACTTT
.	TRBJ2-7	.	TRBV5-4	15	CASSPRPGAGYEQYF	TGTGCCAGCAGCCCTAGGCCTGGGGCCGGCTACGAGCAGTACTTC
TRBD2	TRBJ2-4	.	TRBV29-1	13	CSVPGQGGNIQYF	TGCAGCGTGCCCGGGCAGGGAGGGAACATTCAGTACTTC
TRBD2	TRBJ2-7	.	TRBV6-5	13	CASRVAGVVEQYF	TGTGCCAGCCGGGTAGCGGGAGTCGTCGAGCAGTACTTC
TRBD1	TRBJ1-5	.	TRBV28	15	CASSFSDRDRQPQHF	TGTGCCAGCAGTTTTTCGGACAGGGACCGGCAGCCCCAGCATTTT
.	TRBJ1-2	.	TRBV7-9	14	CASSPYSFGYGYTF	TGTGCCAGCAGCCCCTATTCCTTCGGCTATGGCTACACCTTC